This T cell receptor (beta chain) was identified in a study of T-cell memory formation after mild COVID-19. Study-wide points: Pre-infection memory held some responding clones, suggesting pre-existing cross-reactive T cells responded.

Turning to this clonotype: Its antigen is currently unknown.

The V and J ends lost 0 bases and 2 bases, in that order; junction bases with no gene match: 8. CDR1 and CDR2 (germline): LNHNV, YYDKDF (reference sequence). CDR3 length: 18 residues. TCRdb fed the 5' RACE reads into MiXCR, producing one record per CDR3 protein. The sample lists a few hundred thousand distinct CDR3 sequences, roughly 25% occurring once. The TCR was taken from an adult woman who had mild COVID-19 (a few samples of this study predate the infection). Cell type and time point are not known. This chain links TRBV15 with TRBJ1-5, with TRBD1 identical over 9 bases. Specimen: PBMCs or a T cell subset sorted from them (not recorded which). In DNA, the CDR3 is TGTGCCACCAGCAGAGAGTATGGGACAGGGTATGGCAATCAGCCCCAGCATTTT. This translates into CATSREYGTGYGNQPQHF.